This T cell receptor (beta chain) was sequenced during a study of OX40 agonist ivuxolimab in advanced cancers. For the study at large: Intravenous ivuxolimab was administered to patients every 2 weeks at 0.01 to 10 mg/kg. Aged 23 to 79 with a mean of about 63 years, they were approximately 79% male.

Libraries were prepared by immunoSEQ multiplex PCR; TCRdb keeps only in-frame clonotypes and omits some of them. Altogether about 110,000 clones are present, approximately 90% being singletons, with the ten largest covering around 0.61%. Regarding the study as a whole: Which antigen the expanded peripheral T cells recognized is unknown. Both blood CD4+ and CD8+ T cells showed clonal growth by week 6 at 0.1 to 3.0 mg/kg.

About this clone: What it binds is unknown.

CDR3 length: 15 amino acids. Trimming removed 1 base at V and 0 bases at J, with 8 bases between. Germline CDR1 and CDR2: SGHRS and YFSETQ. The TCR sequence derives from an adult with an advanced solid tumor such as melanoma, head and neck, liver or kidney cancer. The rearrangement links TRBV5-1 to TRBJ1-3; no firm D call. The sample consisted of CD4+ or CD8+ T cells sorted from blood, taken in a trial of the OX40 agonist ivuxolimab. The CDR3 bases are TGCGCCAGCAGCTTGCGTGGGGACTCTGGAAACACCATATATTTT. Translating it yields CASSLRGDSGNTIYF.